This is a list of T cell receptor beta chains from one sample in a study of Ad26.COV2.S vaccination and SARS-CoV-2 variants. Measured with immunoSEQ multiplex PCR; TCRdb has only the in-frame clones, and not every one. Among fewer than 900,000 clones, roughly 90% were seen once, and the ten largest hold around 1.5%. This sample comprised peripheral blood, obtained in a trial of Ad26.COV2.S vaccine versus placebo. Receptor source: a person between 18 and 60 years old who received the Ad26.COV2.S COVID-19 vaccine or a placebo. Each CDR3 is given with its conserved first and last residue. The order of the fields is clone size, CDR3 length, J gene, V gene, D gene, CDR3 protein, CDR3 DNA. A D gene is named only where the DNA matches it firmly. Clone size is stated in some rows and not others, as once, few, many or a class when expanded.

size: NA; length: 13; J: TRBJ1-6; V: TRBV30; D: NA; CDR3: CAWGARGNSPLHF; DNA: TGTGCCTGGGGGGCCCGGGGAAATTCACCCCTCCACTTT
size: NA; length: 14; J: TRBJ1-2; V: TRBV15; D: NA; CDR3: CATSRETSEHRYTF; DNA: TGTGCCACCAGCAGAGAGACCTCAGAGCACCGCTACACCTTC
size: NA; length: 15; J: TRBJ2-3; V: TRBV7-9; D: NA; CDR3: CASSLRRGGADTQYF; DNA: TGTGCCAGCAGCTTACGGCGGGGTGGGGCAGATACGCAGTATTTT
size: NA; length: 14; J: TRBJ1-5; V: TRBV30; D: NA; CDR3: CAWSGRGSNQPQHF; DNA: TGTGCCTGGAGCGGTAGGGGAAGCAATCAGCCCCAGCATTTT
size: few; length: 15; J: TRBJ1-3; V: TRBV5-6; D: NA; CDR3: CASSLRGAGGNTIYF; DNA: TGTGCCAGCAGCTTGCGGGGGGCAGGTGGAAACACCATATATTTT
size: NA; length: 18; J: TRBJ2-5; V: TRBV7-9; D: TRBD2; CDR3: CASSWGPGTSGRQETQYF; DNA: TGTGCCAGCAGCTGGGGGCCTGGGACTAGCGGCCGACAAGAGACCCAGTACTTC
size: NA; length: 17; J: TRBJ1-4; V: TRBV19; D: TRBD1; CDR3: CASSIDGDRAFNEKLFF; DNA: TGTGCCAGTAGTATAGACGGCGACAGGGCGTTTAATGAAAAACTGTTTTTT
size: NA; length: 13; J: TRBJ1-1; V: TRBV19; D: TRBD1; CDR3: CASGQGMSTEAFF; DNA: TGTGCCAGCGGACAGGGGATGAGCACTGAAGCTTTCTTT
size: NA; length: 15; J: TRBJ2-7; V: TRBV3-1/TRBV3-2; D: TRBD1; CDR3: CASSQEARGKHEQYF; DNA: TGTGCCAGCAGCCAAGAAGCCAGGGGGAAGCACGAGCAGTACTTC
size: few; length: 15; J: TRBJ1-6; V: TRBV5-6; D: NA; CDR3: CASSLVGGQNSPLHF; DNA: TGTGCCAGCAGCTTGGTCGGAGGACAGAATTCACCCCTCCACTTT
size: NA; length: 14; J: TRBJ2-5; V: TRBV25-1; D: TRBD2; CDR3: CASSPAGGRETQYF; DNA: TGTGCCAGCAGTCCGGCGGGGGGGAGGGAGACCCAGTACTTC
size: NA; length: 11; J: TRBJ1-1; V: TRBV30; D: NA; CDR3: CAWTGRFEAFF; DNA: TGTGCCTGGACGGGCCGTTTTGAAGCTTTCTTT
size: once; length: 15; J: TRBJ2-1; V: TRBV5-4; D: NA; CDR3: CASSLTTSSYNEQFF; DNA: TGTGCCAGCAGCCTGACAACGAGCTCCTACAATGAGCAGTTCTTC
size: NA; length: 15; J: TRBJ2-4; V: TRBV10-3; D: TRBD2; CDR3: CAISESAGVGNIQYF; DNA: TGTGCCATCAGTGAGTCGGCGGGAGTGGGAAACATTCAGTACTTC
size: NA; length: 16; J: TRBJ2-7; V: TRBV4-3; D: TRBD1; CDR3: CASSQEGGQGAGEQYF; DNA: TGCGCCAGCAGCCAAGAAGGAGGACAGGGGGCTGGCGAGCAGTACTTC
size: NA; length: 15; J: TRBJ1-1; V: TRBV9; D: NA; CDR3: CASSVGDLLNTEAFF; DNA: TGTGCCAGCAGCGTAGGGGACCTTTTGAACACTGAAGCTTTCTTT
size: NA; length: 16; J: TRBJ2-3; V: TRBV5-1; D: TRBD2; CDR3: CASRGLAGSYTDTQYF; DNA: TGCGCCAGCAGGGGACTAGCGGGATCTTACACAGATACGCAGTATTTT
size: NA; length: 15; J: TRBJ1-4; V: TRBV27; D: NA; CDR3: CASRRTGPLNEKLFF; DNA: TGTGCCAGCCGCCGGACCGGGCCCCTAAATGAAAAACTGTTTTTT
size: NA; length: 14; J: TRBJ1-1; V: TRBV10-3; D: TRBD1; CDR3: CAIRGTGTNTEAFF; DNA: TGTGCCATCAGGGGGACAGGGACAAACACTGAAGCTTTCTTT
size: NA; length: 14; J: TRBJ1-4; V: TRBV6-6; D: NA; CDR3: CASSYWDMAEKLFF; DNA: TGTGCCAGCAGTTACTGGGACATGGCAGAAAAACTGTTTTTT
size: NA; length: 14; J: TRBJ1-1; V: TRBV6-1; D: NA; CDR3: CASSENARTTEAFF; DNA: TGTGCCAGCAGTGAAAATGCCCGAACTACTGAAGCTTTCTTT
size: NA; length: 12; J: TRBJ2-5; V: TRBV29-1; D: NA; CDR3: CSVRRYQETQYF; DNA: TGCAGCGTTAGAAGGTACCAAGAGACCCAGTACTTC
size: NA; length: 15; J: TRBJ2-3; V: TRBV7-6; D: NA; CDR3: CASSSRAPPADTQYF; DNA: TGTGCCAGCAGCTCTCGGGCCCCCCCGGCGGATACGCAGTATTTT
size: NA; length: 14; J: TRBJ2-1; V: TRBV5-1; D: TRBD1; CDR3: CASSTRDSYNEQFF; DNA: TGCGCCAGCAGCACCCGGGACAGTTACAATGAGCAGTTCTTC
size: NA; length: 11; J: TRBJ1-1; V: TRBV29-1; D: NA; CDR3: CSVGGHAEAFF; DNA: TGCAGCGTGGGGGGGCACGCTGAAGCTTTCTTT
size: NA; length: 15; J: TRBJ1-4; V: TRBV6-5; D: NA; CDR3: CASRPRSVADEKLFF; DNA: TGTGCCAGCAGGCCCCGGTCAGTCGCGGATGAAAAACTGTTTTTT
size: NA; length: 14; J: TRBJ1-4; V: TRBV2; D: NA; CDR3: CASSEQGTNEKLFF; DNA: TGTGCCAGCAGTGAGCAGGGCACTAATGAAAAACTGTTTTTT
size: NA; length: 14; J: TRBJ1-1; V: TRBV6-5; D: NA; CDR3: CASSFLNGNTEAFF; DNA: TGTGCCAGCAGTTTCCTAAATGGGAACACTGAAGCTTTCTTT
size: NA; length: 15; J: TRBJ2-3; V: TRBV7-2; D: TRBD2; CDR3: CASSFGGAGTDTQYF; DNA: TGTGCCAGCAGCTTCGGGGGGGCGGGAACAGATACGCAGTATTTT
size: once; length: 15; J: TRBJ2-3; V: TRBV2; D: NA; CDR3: CASSALEQGGDTQYF; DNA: TGTGCCAGCAGTGCGCTGGAACAGGGGGGGGATACGCAGTATTTT
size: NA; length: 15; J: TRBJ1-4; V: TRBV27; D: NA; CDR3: CASSRTAATNEKLFF; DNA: TGTGCCAGCAGTAGGACGGCCGCAACTAATGAAAAACTGTTTTTT
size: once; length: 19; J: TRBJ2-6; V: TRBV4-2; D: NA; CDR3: CASSQDPPGTYSGANVLTF; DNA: TGTGCCAGCAGCCAAGATCCCCCGGGGACCTACTCTGGGGCCAACGTCCTGACTTTC
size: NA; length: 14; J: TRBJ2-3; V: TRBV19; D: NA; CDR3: CASSIDSSTDTQYF; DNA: TGTGCCAGTAGTATAGACAGTAGCACAGATACGCAGTATTTT
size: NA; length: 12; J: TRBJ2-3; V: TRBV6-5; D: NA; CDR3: CASDRRTDTQYF; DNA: TGTGCCAGCGACAGGAGGACAGATACGCAGTATTTT
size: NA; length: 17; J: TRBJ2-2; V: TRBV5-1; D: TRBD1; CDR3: CASSFLTGTGKAGELFF; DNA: TGCGCCAGCAGCTTCTTAACCGGGACAGGGAAGGCCGGGGAGCTGTTTTTT
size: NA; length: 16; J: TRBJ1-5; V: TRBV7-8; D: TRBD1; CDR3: CASSSRGPGPNQPQHF; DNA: TGTGCCAGCAGCTCCAGGGGGCCGGGCCCTAATCAGCCCCAGCATTTT
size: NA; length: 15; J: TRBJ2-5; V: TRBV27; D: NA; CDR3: CASSSPPGLQETQYF; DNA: TGTGCCAGCAGTTCACCACCAGGCCTACAAGAGACCCAGTACTTC
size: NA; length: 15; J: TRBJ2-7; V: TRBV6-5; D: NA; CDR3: CASSTRTQGDFEQYF; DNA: TGTGCCAGCAGTACCCGGACGCAGGGGGACTTCGAGCAGTACTTC
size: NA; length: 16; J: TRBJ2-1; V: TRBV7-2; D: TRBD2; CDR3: CASSPGPGLASNEQFF; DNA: TGTGCCAGCAGCCCAGGGCCGGGACTAGCTTCGAATGAGCAGTTCTTC
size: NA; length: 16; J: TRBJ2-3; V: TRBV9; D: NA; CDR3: CASSALSGPSTDTQYF; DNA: TGTGCCAGCAGCGCCCTTAGCGGACCCAGCACAGATACGCAGTATTTT
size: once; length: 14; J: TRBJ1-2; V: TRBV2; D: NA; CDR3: CASRESGVRYGYTF; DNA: TGTGCCAGCAGGGAATCAGGGGTTCGGTATGGCTACACCTTC
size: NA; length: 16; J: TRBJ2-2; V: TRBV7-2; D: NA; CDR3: CAKRIPGTANTGELFF; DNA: TGTGCCAAAAGGATCCCGGGTACCGCGAACACCGGGGAGCTGTTTTTT
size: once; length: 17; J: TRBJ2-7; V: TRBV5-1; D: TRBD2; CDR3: CASSLASAGTSGDEQYF; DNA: TGCGCCAGCAGCTTGGCTTCAGCCGGGACTAGCGGGGACGAGCAGTACTTC
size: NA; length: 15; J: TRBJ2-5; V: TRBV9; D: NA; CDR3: CASSPGRGTPETQYF; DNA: TGTGCCAGCAGCCCCGGCCGGGGGACCCCGGAGACCCAGTACTTC
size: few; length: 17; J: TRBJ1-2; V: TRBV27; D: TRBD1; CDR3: CASSFLGQGASNYGYTF; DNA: TGTGCCAGCAGTTTTTTGGGACAGGGGGCTTCGAACTATGGCTACACCTTC
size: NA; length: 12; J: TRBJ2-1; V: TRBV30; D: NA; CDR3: CAWKKRDNEQFF; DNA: TGTGCCTGGAAGAAGCGAGACAATGAGCAGTTCTTC
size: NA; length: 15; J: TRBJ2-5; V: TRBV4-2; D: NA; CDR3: CASSQDTSDQETQYF; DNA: TGTGCCAGCAGCCAAGATACAAGCGATCAAGAGACCCAGTACTTC